This T cell receptor (beta chain) was retrieved from a study of T cell repertoires in cytomegalovirus infection. About the research overall: CMV infection and matching HLA type were both indicated by public TCR beta signatures.

A single record per CDR3 protein comes from TCRdb applying MiXCR to the reads. The table includes about 240,000 distinct CDR3 sequences, around 12% detected once. Study-wide points: Cumulative frequency (of public TCR beta family members) identified carriers of CMV plus the relevant HLA. Clonotypes of TCR beta that were HLA-C-restricted and CMV-specific dominated the ex vivo response.

The CDR3 is made up of 15 amino acids. The junction had 9 bases not matched to a gene; V was cut back by 3 bases and J by 5 bases. Germline loops: CDR1 MRHNA, CDR2 SNTAGT. With respect to this clonotype: Its antigen is not identified.

The clonotype was recovered from a human donor in good health (CMV status not recorded). Some clones in this sample may be carry-over from other donors' samples. V and J are TRBV6-4 and TRBJ2-5; 7 bases line up with TRBD2. The sequencing sample was made of PBMCs. The CDR3 sequence is CASSESGTVGETQYF. CDR3 bases: TGTGCCAGCAGTGAGAGCGGGACTGTGGGGGAGACCCAGTACTTC.